One and the same sample provided the 20 T cell receptor beta chains below, sequenced in a study of blood T cell repertoires in COVID-19. Method: immunoSEQ multiplex PCR; TCRdb's copy keeps in-frame clones and lacks some. The data hold fewer than 400,000 clones, with 92% observed a single time. The specimen was PBMCs or T cells enriched from blood (not recorded which). The receptors were sampled from a woman under 40 who had recovered from COVID-19.

The chain uses TRBV9 and TRBJ2-7; 12 bases align to TRBD2. The germline CDR1 and CDR2 sequences are SGDLS and YYNGEE. This CDR3 is 15 amino acids long. V was clipped by 0 bases and J by 4 bases; unmatched bases: 2. CDR3 DNA sequence: TGTGCCAGCAGCGTAGGAACTAGCGGGGGGTACGAGCAGTACTTC. Encoded protein: CASSVGTSGGYEQYF.

The gene calls are TRBV9 and TRBJ2-3; tentatively, D is TRBD2 (6 bases). Trimming shortened V by 0 bases and J by 2 bases, and 7 bases separated the two germline ends. CDR1 and CDR2 from the germline V gene are SGDLS and YYNGEE. The CDR3 runs 14 residues. The CDR3 region has the DNA TGTGCCAGCAGCGTAGGACTAGACACAGATACGCAGTATTTT. It specifies CASSVGLDTDTQYF.

The chain joins TRBV28 to TRBJ2-3; D not resolved. Deletions cut 7 bases from V and 0 bases from J, with 5 bases between. In germline, CDR1 is MDHEN, CDR2 SYDVKM. The CDR3 is 12 residues long. In DNA form, the CDR3 reads TGTGCCAGCACAACTAGCACAGATACGCAGTATTTT. Its protein is CASTTSTDTQYF.

The chain joins TRBV24-1 to TRBJ1-2, with D possibly matching TRBD1 (5 bases). There are 15 residues in the CDR3. Germline CDR1 and CDR2: KGHDR and SFDVKD. V dropped 6 bases and J dropped 7 bases, with 20 bases sitting between them. CDR3 DNA: TGTGCCACCAGTTCACAACACAGTACAGGTTCTGGCTACACCTTC. It specifies CATSSQHSTGSGYTF.

The chain employs TRBV11-3 and TRBJ2-7; TRBD1 might be the D (5 bases). CDR1 and CDR2 from the germline V gene are SGHNT and YENEEA. Trimming pared 0 bases from V and 6 bases from J, leaving 24 bases between. The CDR3 consists of 18 residues. CDR3 DNA: TGTGCCAGCAGCTTAGATCAGGGCGGCAGTACCTCCTCGAGCGAGCAGTACTTC. It encodes CASSLDQGGSTSSSEQYF.

The rearrangement uses TRBV3-1 (or the pseudogene TRBV3-2) and TRBJ2-7, with 10 bases matching TRBD2. The junction had 14 bases not matched to a gene; V was cut back by 5 bases and J by 7 bases. There are 16 residues in the CDR3. Germline CDR1 LGHDT, CDR2 YNNKEL (reference sequence). DNA for the CDR3: TGTGCCAGCAGCACCAGGACTAGCGGTTCACTCTGGGAGCAGTACTTC. Its protein is CASSTRTSGSLWEQYF.

The count of this clone is one. The chain combines TRBV5-4 with TRBJ1-1, with a possible D match to TRBD1 (6 bases). Germline V CDR1 and CDR2: SGHNT, YYREEE (reference sequence). Trimming took 0 bases from V and 0 from J, leaving 12 bases between them. The CDR3 extends over 16 amino acids. The CDR3 DNA is TGTGCCAGCAGCTTGGATCCCCCAGGGGTGAACACTGAAGCTTTCTTT. Translated, it gives CASSLDPPGVNTEAFF.

The V and J genes are TRBV28 and TRBJ1-6; D unresolved. Per the germline V gene, CDR1 is MDHEN and CDR2 is SYDVKM. Trimming took off 4 bases at V and 14 bases at J, with 6 bases between the two ends. This CDR3 is built from 10 residues. For the CDR3, the DNA is TGTGCCAGCAGTTCCAACACCCTCCACTTT. Translated: CASSSNTLHF.

The chain employs TRBV10-1 and TRBJ1-1, with 8 bases that match TRBD1. V dropped 7 bases and J dropped 4; count of bases not matched to a gene: 17. The CDR3 has 17 residues. CDR1 WNHNN and CDR2 SYGVQD come from the germline V gene (reference sequence). The CDR3 nucleotides read TGCGCCAGCATACGGACAGGGCCATTCGCCAGGGGCACTGAAGCTTTCTTT. This gives the protein CASIRTGPFARGTEAFF.

This chain joins TRBV11-3 and TRBJ1-2; D remains ambiguous. V gave up 4 bases and J gave up 7 bases, with 28 bases separating them. Looked up from germline, CDR1 is SGHNT and CDR2 is YENEEA. This CDR3 is 18 amino acids long. The CDR3 region is CASSSHRGSGLSILGYTF. CDR3 in DNA: TGTGCCAGCAGCTCCCATCGGGGAAGCGGACTGTCTATACTTGGCTACACCTTC.

This clone was recorded once. This chain links TRBV28 with TRBJ2-7; D is possibly TRBD1 (6 bases). This CDR3 contains 13 residues. Deletions cut 5 bases from V and 5 bases from J, with 13 bases between. Germline CDR1 MDHEN, CDR2 SYDVKM. The CDR3 DNA reads TGTGCCAGCAGTCCAGGGGTGGAAAACGAGCAGTACTTC. This sequence encodes CASSPGVENEQYF.

The rearrangement joins TRBV28 to TRBJ2-7; 9 nucleotides line up with TRBD1. Trimming took 3 bases from V and 6 from J; bases not matched to a gene: 6. In germline, CDR1 is MDHEN, CDR2 SYDVKM. The CDR3 is 14 amino acids. As DNA, the CDR3 is TGTGCCAGCAGTTTCGCCGAGACAGGGGGCGAGCAGTACTTC. It specifies CASSFAETGGEQYF. The full variable domain, in which reference TRBV28 and TRBJ2-7 provide the parts outside the CDR3, is DVKVTQSSRYLVKRTGEKVFLECVQDMDHENMFWYRQDPGLGLRLIYFSYDVKMKEKGDIPEGYSVSREKKERFSLILESASTNQTSMYLCASSFAETGGEQYFGPGTRLTVT.

The chain recombines TRBV7-9 with TRBJ1-1, with TRBD1 matching 7 bases. V was clipped by 8 bases and J by 1 base; unmatched bases: 22. The CDR3 covers 19 residues. Germline assignment: CDR1 SEHNR and CDR2 FQNEAQ (reference sequence). CDR3 sequence (DNA): TGTGCCAGCTCCTTCAGAAACAGGGGCCCCCTTAGGGAGAACACTGAAGCTTTCTTT. Its protein product is CASSFRNRGPLRENTEAFF.

CDR3 coding DNA: TGTGCCAGCACCGTAGGACAGCCGGGCGACGAAAAACTGTTTTTT. Translation gives CASTVGQPGDEKLFF. The V and J genes are TRBV2 and TRBJ1-4, with D possibly matching TRBD1 (6 bases). The germline V gene encodes CDR1 SNHLY and CDR2 FYNNEI. This CDR3 is 15 amino acids long. V lost 7 bases to trimming and J lost 8 bases, with 20 bases between them. The full variable domain, in which reference TRBV2 and TRBJ1-4 provide the parts outside the CDR3, is EPEVTQTPSHQVTQMGQEVILRCVPISNHLYFYWYRQILGQKVEFLVSFYNNEISEKSEIFDDQFSVERPDGSNFTLKIRSTKLEDSAMYFCASTVGQPGDEKLFFGSGTQLSVL.

This chain links TRBV19 with TRBJ2-1, with a tentative D call TRBD2 (6 bases). V lost 3 bases and J 5 bases, leaving 14 bases between the germline ends. The CDR3 runs to 15 residues. Germline V gives CDR1 LNHDA, CDR2 SQIVND (reference sequence). The CDR3 reads CASSMARGGNNEQFF. CDR3 nucleotides: TGTGCCAGTAGTATGGCGCGGGGAGGAAACAATGAGCAGTTCTTC. Drawing the rest from reference TRBV19 and TRBJ2-1, the complete variable domain is DGGITQSPKYLFRKEGQNVTLSCEQNLNHDAMYWYRQDPGQGLRLIYYSQIVNDFQKGDIAEGYSVSREKKESFPLTVTSAQKNPTAFYLCASSMARGGNNEQFFGPGTRLTVL.

This rearrangement joins TRBV27 to TRBJ1-2, with TRBD1 identical over 10 bases. CDR1 MNHEY and CDR2 SMNVEV come from the germline V gene (reference sequence). This CDR3 has 13 residues. Unmatched junction bases numbered 8, after V lost 8 bases and J lost 8 bases. CDR3 DNA sequence: TGTGCCAGCCGCCCATGGACAGGGGGGGGCTACACCTTC. It yields the protein CASRPWTGGGYTF.

The chain recombines TRBV7-2 with TRBJ1-3; D ambiguous. The CDR3 is 16 amino acids. Germline CDR1 SGHTA, CDR2 FQGNSA. The V end lost 5 bases, the J end lost 2 bases, and 16 bases lay between the germline ends. In DNA form, the CDR3 reads TGTGCCAGCAGCCTTCCTGCGTCCGGGACTGGAAACACCATATATTTT. Translated: CASSLPASGTGNTIYF.

Turning to this clone: Other DNA sequences in this specimen translate into the identical CDR3. V and J are TRBV5-1 and TRBJ2-7; the D is unclear. CDR1 is SGHRS and CDR2 is YFSETQ in the germline V gene. The CDR3 has 13 amino acids. V lost 4 bases and J 0 bases, leaving 8 bases between the germline ends. The CDR3 loop reads CASSRTASYEQYF. Here the CDR3 DNA reads TGCGCCAGCAGCCGAACAGCCTCCTACGAGCAGTACTTC.

The rearrangement joins TRBV24-1 to TRBJ2-1; tentatively, D is TRBD1 (5 bases). V lost 3 bases, J lost 9 bases, and 5 bases lay in between. Germline CDR1 is KGHDR and CDR2 is SFDVKD. This CDR3 is 11 amino acids long. CDR3 sequence: CATSDRGEQFF. CDR3 DNA sequence: TGTGCCACCAGTGATAGGGGTGAGCAGTTCTTC.

CDR3 sequence: CASSDRVGNSPLHF. CDR3 sequence (DNA): TGTGCCAGCAGTGACAGGGTAGGGAATTCACCCCTCCACTTT. V usage is TRBV2 and J usage is TRBJ1-6, with D maybe TRBD1 (5 bases). Germline values: CDR1 SNHLY, CDR2 FYNNEI. This CDR3 is built from 14 residues. Trimming stripped 3 bases from V and 7 bases from J, with 10 bases between.